This T cell receptor (beta chain) was profiled in a study of blood T cell repertoires in COVID-19. V lost 3 bases to trimming and J lost 7 bases, with 7 bases between them. CDR1 and CDR2 from the germline V gene are SGDLS and YYNGEE. The CDR3 is made up of 12 amino acids. Original processing methods: Estimated nucleated cell counts came from reference gene primer amplification. TCRdb's table, derived via immunoSEQ multiplex PCR, lists solely in-frame clones and lacks some. Clonal size and the V and J genes are those of that table, whereas D and trimming came from the DNA. Of around 300,000 clones detected, 87% appear once; the ten largest clones hold approximately 2.2%.

The sequenced sample consisted of peripheral blood. The source is a man between 18 and 29 years old with active or convalescent COVID-19. J is TRBJ2-2 and V is TRBV9, with D unresolved. In DNA, the CDR3 is TGTGCCAGCAGCGCTCCCGGCGGGGAGCTGTTTTTT. Amino acid sequence: CASSAPGGELFF.